This T cell receptor beta chain was obtained from a study of CD8+ T cells in alopecia areata. Trimming shortened V by 5 bases and J by 5 bases, and 19 bases separated the two germline ends. Germline V CDR1 and CDR2: SGHRS, YFSETQ. This CDR3 comprises 15 residues. After isolation, RNA underwent reverse transcription to generate cDNA as the sequencing template. Libraries were prepared by immunoSEQ multiplex PCR; TCRdb keeps only in-frame clonotypes and omits some of them. The sample has around 100,000 clones, approximately 54% seen once; the top ten hold 9% to 15%. As for treatment: oral pan-JAK inhibitor, 5-10 mg twice daily.

The rearrangement joins TRBV5-1 to TRBJ2-5, with a weak D call TRBD1 (6 bases). This clonotype was obtained from a human donor with alopecia areata. The starting material was CD8+ T cells sorted from blood, obtained at week 24, from a patient treated with tofacitinib. The CDR3 DNA is TGCGCCAGCAGTCCGGATAGAGTAACAGGGGAGACCCAGTACTTC. It translates to CASSPDRVTGETQYF.